This T cell receptor (beta chain) was observed in a study of regulatory and conventional T cells in RAG deficiency. Study observations and caveats: Omenn patients showed >80% Treg-Tconv overlap and shorter CDR3 lengths.

The CDR3 runs 15 residues. Trimming left V 1 base short and J 3 bases short, with 12 bases between. Germline V lookup: CDR1 LNHNV, CDR2 YYDKDF (reference sequence). Worth noting for this clone: Its antigen is undetermined.

This table comes from immunoSEQ multiplex PCR, and its TCRdb copy is limited to in-frame clones, with some not included. There are under 35,000 clones in the sample; about 90% occur only once, and roughly 5.2% lies in the top ten. The sample also formed part of further work on regulatory T cells. That investigation notes: The PCR used 52 TRBV and 13 TRBJ primers.

Material: CD8+ T cells sorted from blood. The chain is built from TRBV15 and TRBJ2-5, with D uncertain. The source of this sequence is a human donor in good health. CDR3 region: CATSRVDEREETQYF. The CDR3 DNA reads as TGTGCCACCAGCAGAGTCGATGAACGAGAAGAGACCCAGTACTTC.